The 24 T cell receptor beta chains below were found in one sample sequenced in a study of blood T cells in healthy people across ages. It was with a sample-barcoded 5' primer and a J-beta primer mix that a second PCR of about 7 to 12 cycles was run. TCRdb recomputed calls from the 5' RACE reads with MiXCR, one row per CDR3 protein. Counted here are roughly 1.6 million distinct CDR3 sequences, about 35% occurring once; the ten biggest clones make up about 10%. The specimen sequenced was blood. All receptors derive from a woman aged 30 to 39 in good health.

The CDR3 nucleotides are TGCAGCGTTGCTTGGCAGACCAACACTGAAGCTTTCTTT. As protein: CSVAWQTNTEAFF. V usage is TRBV29-1 and J usage is TRBJ1-1; D call uncertain. The CDR3 consists of 13 residues. V dropped 4 bases and J dropped 2 bases, with 11 bases sitting between them. Per germline, CDR1 SQVTM and CDR2 ANQGSEA.

This chain connects TRBV7-8 to TRBJ2-2, with 12 bases lining up with TRBD2. V was clipped by 5 bases and J by 6 bases; unmatched bases: 10. The CDR3 is 17 residues long. Looked up from germline, CDR1 is SGHVS and CDR2 is FQNEAQ. CDR3 protein: CASSAPGTSGYPGELFF. CDR3 in DNA: TGTGCCAGCAGCGCTCCCGGGACTAGCGGGTACCCCGGGGAGCTGTTTTTT.

This rearrangement joins TRBV20-1 to TRBJ2-3, with a possible D match to TRBD2 (7 bases). The germline V gene has CDR1 DFQATT and CDR2 SNEGSKA (reference sequence). V gave up 3 bases and J gave up 6 bases, with 13 bases separating them. CDR3 length equals 13 residues. CDR3 amino acids: CSARQGRGDTQYF. CDR3 in DNA: TGCAGTGCTAGGCAAGGGAGGGGGGATACGCAGTATTTT.

This clonotype showed up just a few times. The chain is built from TRBV10-3 and TRBJ1-2, with D unresolved. V was clipped by 7 bases and J by 5 bases, with 14 bases between them. Germline V lookup: CDR1 ENHRY, CDR2 SYGVKD. The CDR3 totals 13 residues. This CDR3 is CAIKAEGGYGYTF. The CDR3 DNA reads as TGTGCCATCAAGGCAGAAGGTGGTTATGGCTACACCTTC.

J is TRBJ1-1 and V is TRBV20-1; D remains ambiguous. The CDR3 covers 12 residues. Trimming removed 4 bases at V and 3 bases at J, with 9 bases between. Germline CDR1 DFQATT, CDR2 SNEGSKA (reference sequence). CDR3 amino acids: CSAKTQYTEAFF. CDR3 nucleotide sequence: TGCAGTGCTAAGACACAATACACTGAAGCTTTCTTT.

V gene TRBV4-1 combines with J gene TRBJ2-1; D may be TRBD2 (6 bases). The germline CDR1 and CDR2 sequences are MGHRA and YSYEKL. This CDR3 region has 16 residues. The V end lost 1 base, the J end lost 7 bases, and 17 bases lay between the germline ends. The CDR3 DNA follows: TGCGCCAGCAGCCAAGCCCCGACTAGGTGGAAAAATGAGCAGTTCTTC. It is translated as CASSQAPTRWKNEQFF.

This clonotype was counted at least ten times. The rearrangement uses TRBV29-1 and TRBJ1-2, with TRBD1 matching 7 bases. Trimming cost V 5 bases and J 0 bases; bases outside gene matches: 3. There are 13 residues in the CDR3. The germline V gene encodes CDR1 SQVTM and CDR2 ANQGSEA. The CDR3 nucleotides read TGCAGCGTTCGCGGACAGGCTAACTATGGCTACACCTTC. Its protein is CSVRGQANYGYTF.

A few counts support this clonotype. V is TRBV2 and J is TRBJ2-5; tentative D call: TRBD2 (6 bases). In germline, CDR1 is SNHLY, CDR2 FYNNEI. V lost 7 bases, J lost 6 bases, and 24 bases lay in between. The CDR3 runs 16 residues. Written as DNA, the CDR3 is TGTGCCAGCATTACCGCTAGGGACTCGGGGGTCAAGACCCAGTACTTC. Protein product: CASITARDSGVKTQYF.

The chain links TRBV9 to TRBJ2-7, with D perhaps matching TRBD1 (7 bases). The J call may be wrong; the DNA end is better matched by TRBJ2-5. Germline-derived CDR1 and CDR2 are SGDLS and YYNGEE. This CDR3 region has 14 residues. CDR3 nucleotides: TGTGCCAGCGGCGGAGGGGGCCCCGGAGAGACCCAGTACTTC. This translates into CASGGGGPGETQYF.

In its sample, this clonotype was seen a few times. V gene TRBV12-3 or TRBV12-4 combines with J gene TRBJ2-2; possible D gene TRBD2, 7 bases. Between the trimmed V and J ends, which lost 5 bases and 6 bases, there was a span of 22 bases. The CDR3 loop spans 17 amino acids. This CDR3 reads CASSTILGGGPPGELFF. In DNA, the CDR3 is TGTGCCAGCAGTACGATCTTAGGCGGGGGCCCACCCGGGGAGCTGTTTTTT.

This clonotype occurred a few times. This chain connects TRBV25-1 to TRBJ1-5, with 7 bases lining up with TRBD1. This CDR3 has 15 amino acids. V lost 5 bases, J lost 5 bases, and 9 bases stayed unmatched. Germline V gene sequence: CDR1 MGHDK, CDR2 SYGVNS. CDR3 loop: CASSNAGTGDQPQHF. The CDR3 coding sequence is TGTGCCAGCAGTAACGCCGGCACAGGGGATCAGCCCCAGCATTTT.

This clonotype was seen a handful of times. The chain uses TRBV7-8 and TRBJ1-2; 7 nucleotides align to TRBD1. The CDR3 totals 15 residues. V shed 4 bases, J shed 7 bases, and the junction held 12 bases outside the gene matches. Germline V CDR1 and CDR2: SGHVS, FQNEAQ. Here the CDR3 reads CASSSPETGAAGYTF. Here the CDR3 DNA reads TGTGCCAGCAGCTCCCCCGAAACAGGGGCCGCTGGCTACACCTTC.

Turning to this clonotype: The junction shows a germline mismatch at one end, possibly a read error. The J gene is TRBJ2-7, the V gene TRBV10-3, with D unresolved. The CDR3 contains 13 residues. CDR1 is ENHRY, CDR2 SYGVKD, per germline. DNA of the CDR3: TGTGCCATCAGTGCCCCCAGTTCCTACGTGCAGTACTTC. This encodes CAISAPSSYVQYF.

The chain carries TRBV7-8 and TRBJ2-7; D possibly uses TRBD1 or TRBD2 (6 bases each). The DNA end is a closer match to TRBJ2-5, so the J assignment may be wrong. The CDR3 sequence is 15 residues long. CDR1 and CDR2 from the germline V gene are SGHVS and FQNEAQ. The CDR3 loop is CASSLGGALTETQYF. CDR3 nucleotide sequence: TGTGCCAGCAGCTTAGGGGGGGCCCTCACAGAGACCCAGTACTTC.

In this sample, this clonotype turned up a few times. J is TRBJ1-1 and V is TRBV6-6, with D maybe TRBD1 (5 bases). V lost 2 bases and J lost 7, with 5 bases in between. This CDR3 contains 11 residues. From germline, CDR1 is MNHNY and CDR2 SVGAGI (reference sequence). The CDR3 DNA follows: TGTGCCAGCAGTTACGGGGGTGAAGCTTTCTTT. It specifies CASSYGGEAFF.

The V call is TRBV5-1, the J call TRBJ2-7; D gene uncertain. Trimming took 2 bases from V and 5 from J, leaving 8 bases between them. The CDR3 length is 12 residues. Germline CDR1 SGHRS, CDR2 YFSETQ. The CDR3: CASSFQSHEQYF. The CDR3 DNA follows: TGCGCCAGCAGCTTTCAATCCCACGAGCAGTACTTC.

This clonotype was detected many times. The J gene is TRBJ2-5, the V gene TRBV5-1; D remains unclear. Per the germline V gene, CDR1 is SGHRS and CDR2 is YFSETQ. CDR3 length: 14 amino acids. The V end was cut by 4 bases, the J end by 2 bases, with 12 bases between. The CDR3 region has the DNA TGCGCCAGCAGCCCAGGCGAATCACAAGAGACCCAGTACTTC. It yields the protein CASSPGESQETQYF.

Here the CDR3 DNA reads TGTGCCAGCAGCTTCGGTTTGGGTGGCGAGCAGTACTTC. This codes for CASSFGLGGEQYF. This rearrangement joins TRBV5-5 to TRBJ2-7; D is ambiguous. Germline lookup yields CDR1 SGHKS and CDR2 YYEKEE (reference sequence). The V and J ends lost 2 bases and 6 bases respectively, with 12 bases between them. The CDR3 is made up of 13 amino acids.

This clonotype has a single count. A much larger clone sits a single nucleotide away, making a read error possible. The chain employs TRBV6-6 and TRBJ2-3, with TRBD2 as a possible D gene (6 bases). The CDR3 is 16 residues long. Germline V CDR1 and CDR2: MNHNY, SVGAGI (reference sequence). The CDR3 nucleotides read TGTGCCAGCGGTTACGGGGCGGGACGGAGCACAGATACGCAGTATTTT. Its translation is CASGYGAGRSTDTQYF.

The table lists this clonotype with many counts. In nucleotides, the CDR3 is TGTGCCAGCAGCTTAGCCCAAGTGGCGGTAAGCTCCTACGAGCAGTACTTC. Its translation: CASSLAQVAVSSYEQYF. The rearrangement uses TRBV7-2 and TRBJ2-7; no clear D. The CDR3 length is 17 residues. The germline V and J ends were trimmed by 0 bases and 0 bases, with 15 bases remaining between them. Germline values: CDR1 SGHTA, CDR2 FQGNSA.

The chain has TRBV6-5 and TRBJ2-5; D not certain. Germline CDR1 and CDR2: MNHEY and SVGAGI. V was trimmed by 0 bases and J by 2 bases, leaving 7 bases between them. The CDR3 has 14 residues. CDR3 sequence reads: CASSYSEEQETQYF. Here the CDR3 DNA reads TGTGCCAGCAGTTACTCCGAGGAGCAAGAGACCCAGTACTTC.

This chain uses TRBV7-9 with TRBJ1-1, with a weak D call TRBD1 (6 bases). The V end was cut by 4 bases, the J end by 0 bases, with 12 bases between. Germline loops: CDR1 SEHNR, CDR2 FQNEAQ (reference sequence). This CDR3 has 15 amino acids. In DNA, the CDR3 is TGTGCCAGCAGCTCCTCGACAGGTTTGAACACTGAAGCTTTCTTT. It translates to CASSSSTGLNTEAFF.

This clonotype appeared a few times. Compared with germline, one end of the junction differs, possibly owing to a read error. The rearrangement uses TRBV13 and TRBJ2-7; 7 bases map to TRBD2. This CDR3 region has 16 residues. CDR1 is PRHDT and CDR2 is FYEKMQ in the germline V gene (reference sequence). The CDR3 spells CAGSTGGGLDSYEQYF. The CDR3 DNA reads TGTGCCGGCAGCACGGGGGGAGGTTTGGACTCCTACGAGCAGTACTTC.

This clonotype was counted ten times or more. The chain carries TRBV4-1 and TRBJ2-7; D is perhaps TRBD2 (6 bases). CDR3 length equals 15 residues. Trimming left V 3 bases short and J 6 bases short, with 18 bases between. Looked up from germline, CDR1 is MGHRA and CDR2 is YSYEKL. CDR3 sequence reads: CASSQAGTRRVEQYF. The CDR3 bases are TGCGCCAGCAGCCAGGCCGGGACTCGGCGGGTCGAGCAGTACTTC.